Reported below is one T cell receptor (beta chain). Its antigen is as yet unknown. The V gene end was trimmed by 8 bases and the J gene end by 2 bases; junction bases not matched to a gene: 9. The CDR3 is made up of 15 amino acids. Germline V lookup: CDR1 SGHTA, CDR2 FQGNSA. This sample is drawn from a study of PD-1 blockade in classical Hodgkin lymphoma. All patients experienced relapse after autologous stem cell transplantation, and brentuximab vedotin exposure was variable. TCRdb's table, derived via immunoSEQ multiplex PCR, lists solely in-frame clones and lacks some. This sample has around 150,000 clones, with approximately 81% found just once. Regarding the study as a whole: In newly diagnosed patients, baseline TCR diversity was reportedly below that of healthy donors.

This chain uses TRBV7-2 with TRBJ2-3; 8 bases align to TRBD2. This TCR derives from a human donor with classical Hodgkin lymphoma. The sequencing used peripheral blood mononuclear cells (PBMCs), collected before the second cycle of nivolumab. CDR3 DNA sequence: TGTGCCAGCCAGACTAGCGTAGACTACACAGATACGCAGTATTTT. Its protein product is CASQTSVDYTDTQYF.